This entry lists 22 T cell receptor beta chains sequenced from one sample in a study of siplizumab effects on memory and regulatory T cells. Libraries were prepared by immunoSEQ multiplex PCR; TCRdb keeps only in-frame clonotypes and omits some of them. The data contain 45,000 to 60,000 clones, approximately 84% of them singletons. Sequencing was done on a sample of naive CD8+ T cells sorted from blood. The receptors here all came from a human donor in good health.

This sequence joins TRBV19 and TRBJ1-5; 9 nucleotides line up with TRBD1. After removal of 8 bases from V and 7 bases from J, the junction contained 6 bases not matched to a gene. CDR3 length: 13 amino acids. The germline V gene has CDR1 LNHDA and CDR2 SQIVND (reference sequence). Here the CDR3 reads CASRTGEKQPQHF. DNA for the CDR3: TGTGCCAGTCGGACAGGGGAAAAGCAGCCCCAGCATTTT. Filled out from reference TRBV19 and TRBJ1-5, the complete variable domain reads DGGITQSPKYLFRKEGQNVTLSCEQNLNHDAMYWYRQDPGQGLRLIYYSQIVNDFQKGDIAEGYSVSREKKESFPLTVTSAQKNPTAFYLCASRTGEKQPQHFGDGTRLSIL.

CDR3 sequence reads: CASSFGLNTDTQYF. The CDR3 DNA reads TGTGCCAGCAGTTTCGGGTTGAACACAGATACGCAGTATTTT. The chain uses TRBV27 and TRBJ2-3; no definite D call. Deletions cut 3 bases from V and 2 bases from J, with 9 bases between. The CDR3 runs 14 residues. The germline CDR1 and CDR2 sequences are MNHEY and SMNVEV (reference sequence).

V is TRBV27 and J is TRBJ2-1; 8 nucleotides align to TRBD2. The CDR3 extends over 17 amino acids. The trim removed 1 base at V and 0 bases at J, leaving 5 bases unmatched. CDR1 is MNHEY, CDR2 SMNVEV, per germline (reference sequence). The CDR3: CASSLLASGFSYNEQFF. CDR3 DNA: TGTGCCAGCAGTTTATTAGCTAGCGGGTTCTCCTACAATGAGCAGTTCTTC.

This clone was found a few times. The chain joins TRBV5-4 to TRBJ1-1; the D is unclear. The ends were cut back, 4 bases at V and 1 base at J, with 8 bases in the middle. The CDR3 runs to 13 residues. CDR1 is SGHNT, CDR2 YYREEE, per germline (reference sequence). The CDR3: CASSATTNTEAFF. Here the CDR3 DNA reads TGTGCCAGCAGCGCAACCACGAACACTGAAGCTTTCTTT.

The CDR3 nucleotides are TGTGCCAGCAGTTTACCGGGTTCCGAGCAGTACTTC. Amino acids: CASSLPGSEQYF. V usage is TRBV27 and J usage is TRBJ2-7; D not resolved. Trimming stripped 2 bases from V and 6 bases from J, with 8 bases between. The CDR3 spans 12 residues. The germline V gene has CDR1 MNHEY and CDR2 SMNVEV (reference sequence).

V gene TRBV6-1 combines with J gene TRBJ2-7, with no clear D. V lost 0 bases to trimming and J lost 6 bases, with 12 bases between them. CDR1 and CDR2 (germline): MNHNS, SASEGT. The CDR3 has 14 amino acids. The CDR3 DNA follows: TGTGCCAGCAGTGAAGCGTTTGCGGCCAGCGAGCAGTACTTC. Translation: CASSEAFAASEQYF.

V usage is TRBV27 and J usage is TRBJ1-1, with 7 bases identical to TRBD1. The CDR3 runs to 13 residues. CDR1 is MNHEY and CDR2 is SMNVEV in the germline V gene (reference sequence). V shed 3 bases and J 3 bases; nucleotides not matched to a gene: 1. CDR3 sequence (DNA): TGTGCCAGCAGTTTCACAGGGGACACTGAAGCTTTCTTT. This gives the protein CASSFTGDTEAFF.

This clone was seen once. The rearrangement joins TRBV13 to TRBJ1-1; TRBD1 might be the D (6 bases). This CDR3 has 13 amino acids. V was shortened by 5 bases and J by 5 bases, with 12 bases between the two germline ends. The V gene's germline CDR1 is PRHDT and CDR2 FYEKMQ (reference sequence). CDR3 sequence reads: CASSTLQGTEAFF. The DNA for the CDR3 is TGTGCCAGCAGCACCTTACAGGGTACTGAAGCTTTCTTT.

This chain uses TRBV6-5 with TRBJ2-7; the D is unclear. The length of the CDR3 is 12 residues. The V end was cut by 1 base, the J end by 3 bases, with 4 bases between. Germline loops: CDR1 MNHEY, CDR2 SVGAGI. CDR3 loop: CASSYLIYEQYF. DNA for the CDR3: TGTGCCAGCAGTTACTTGATCTACGAGCAGTACTTC.

In its sample, this clone was seen a few times. The chain has TRBV5-6 and TRBJ1-1, with TRBD1 as a possible D gene (6 bases). Germline CDR1 reads SGHDT; CDR2 reads YYEEEE. Trimming removed 1 base from V and 2 bases from J, with 9 bases in between. The CDR3 is 14 residues long. The CDR3 sequence: CASSLTGSNTEAFF. CDR3 in DNA: TGTGCCAGCAGCTTGACAGGGAGCAACACTGAAGCTTTCTTT.

V gene TRBV2 combines with J gene TRBJ2-2, with D perhaps matching TRBD2 (6 bases). Trimming took off 7 bases at V and 1 base at J, with 16 bases between the two ends. From germline, CDR1 is SNHLY and CDR2 FYNNEI. This CDR3 comprises 16 residues. CDR3 protein: CASTLVGGVNTGELFF. The CDR3 DNA sequence: TGTGCCAGCACTCTCGTGGGGGGTGTGAACACCGGGGAGCTGTTTTTT.

The genes are TRBV7-9 and TRBJ1-1; TRBD1 might be the D (6 bases). Trimming took off 6 bases at V and 11 bases at J, with 19 bases between the two ends. Germline CDR1 is SEHNR and CDR2 is FQNEAQ (reference sequence). There are 13 residues in the CDR3. CDR3 amino acids: CASRSTGTVEAFF. The CDR3 DNA reads as TGTGCCAGCAGATCTACAGGGACGGTTGAGGCTTTCTTT.

The J gene is TRBJ1-2, the V gene TRBV18; 7 bases are a match to TRBD1. V gave up 5 bases and J gave up 8 bases; unmatched junction bases: 14. Germline V lookup: CDR1 KGHSH, CDR2 LQKENI. The CDR3 runs to 15 residues. CDR3 residues: CASSTLPEGAWGYTF. CDR3 nucleotides: TGTGCCAGCTCAACCCTCCCGGAGGGGGCCTGGGGCTACACCTTC.

The J gene is TRBJ2-7, the V gene TRBV29-1; no reliable D call. The V end was cut by 2 bases, the J end by 4 bases, with 12 bases between. Germline assignment: CDR1 SQVTM and CDR2 ANQGSEA. The CDR3 spans 13 residues. The CDR3 bases are TGCAGCGTTGAAACCCCCTCTAGATACGAGCAGTACTTC. Its protein is CSVETPSRYEQYF.

The gene calls are TRBV7-9 and TRBJ2-1; tentatively, D is TRBD2 (6 bases). The CDR3 runs to 16 residues. V was cut by 5 bases and J by 0 bases, with 14 bases left in between. Germline loops: CDR1 SEHNR, CDR2 FQNEAQ (reference sequence). Here the CDR3 reads CASSPPEGSSYNEQFF. CDR3 bases: TGTGCCAGCAGCCCCCCGGAGGGTAGCTCCTACAATGAGCAGTTCTTC. Full variable domain (outside the CDR3, taken from reference TRBV7-9 and TRBJ2-1): DTGVSQNPRHKITKRGQNVTFRCDPISEHNRLYWYRQTLGQGPEFLTYFQNEAQLEKSRLLSDRFSAERPKGSFSTLEIQRTEQGDSAMYLCASSPPEGSSYNEQFFGPGTRLTVL.

The chain recombines TRBV19 with TRBJ1-5, with a possible D match to TRBD1 (5 bases). CDR1 and CDR2 from the germline V gene are LNHDA and SQIVND (reference sequence). This CDR3 region has 14 residues. Trimming took 5 bases from V and 0 from J, leaving 8 bases between them. CDR3 residues: CASSWGFSNQPQHF. DNA of the CDR3: TGTGCCAGTAGTTGGGGGTTTAGCAATCAGCCCCAGCATTTT.

V and J are TRBV7-2 and TRBJ2-7; D gene unclear. The CDR3 spans 13 residues. V lost 5 bases and J lost 3, with 11 bases in between. The germline CDR1 and CDR2 sequences are SGHTA and FQGNSA. The chain's CDR3 is CASSNLGYYEQYF. Written as DNA, the CDR3 is TGTGCCAGCAGCAACCTAGGGTACTACGAGCAGTACTTC.

This rearrangement joins TRBV9 to TRBJ2-3, with D possibly called TRBD1 or TRBD2 (7 bases each). This CDR3 has 17 residues. Looked up from germline, CDR1 is SGDLS and CDR2 is YYNGEE. The germline V and J ends were trimmed by 0 bases and 2 bases, with 16 bases remaining between them. Written as DNA, the CDR3 is TGTGCCAGCAGCGTAGAAGGCCAGGGGGGGCACACAGATACGCAGTATTTT. Translated, it gives CASSVEGQGGHTDTQYF.

The chain carries TRBV18 and TRBJ1-4; no reliable D call. V shed 0 bases and J shed 8 bases, with 13 bases lying between them. CDR1 KGHSH and CDR2 LQKENI come from the germline V gene. The CDR3 consists of 15 residues. CDR3 loop: CASSPPTLGREKLFF. The CDR3 bases are TGTGCCAGCTCACCACCGACCCTTGGGAGGGAAAAACTGTTTTTT.

Only one count was recorded for this clone. The V gene is TRBV6-6, the J gene TRBJ2-1; a weak D match, TRBD1 (6 bases). The CDR3 is 15 residues long. The V and J ends lost 5 bases and 7 bases respectively, with 18 bases between them. Per germline, CDR1 MNHNY and CDR2 SVGAGI (reference sequence). The CDR3 region is CASSLSWTEWNEQFF. The CDR3 DNA reads TGTGCCAGCAGTCTCAGCTGGACAGAATGGAATGAGCAGTTCTTC.

This clone was observed a few times. The chain links TRBV4-2 to TRBJ2-7; the match to TRBD1 covers 7 bases. The V gene's germline CDR1 is LGHNA and CDR2 YNFKEQ. The CDR3 sequence is 16 residues long. V gave up 0 bases and J gave up 2 bases; unmatched junction bases: 7. The CDR3 region is CASSQDSMTGTYEQYF. CDR3 in DNA: TGTGCCAGCAGCCAAGATTCGATGACAGGGACCTACGAGCAGTACTTC.

The chain joins TRBV5-6 to TRBJ2-3; 11 bases fit TRBD2. The CDR3 totals 16 residues. The V and J ends lost 0 bases and 5 bases, in that order; junction bases with no gene match: 5. In germline, CDR1 is SGHDT, CDR2 YYEEEE. CDR3 coding DNA: TGTGCCAGCAGCTTGGCTAGCGGGGGGCAGGTAGATACGCAGTATTTT. Translated, it gives CASSLASGGQVDTQYF.